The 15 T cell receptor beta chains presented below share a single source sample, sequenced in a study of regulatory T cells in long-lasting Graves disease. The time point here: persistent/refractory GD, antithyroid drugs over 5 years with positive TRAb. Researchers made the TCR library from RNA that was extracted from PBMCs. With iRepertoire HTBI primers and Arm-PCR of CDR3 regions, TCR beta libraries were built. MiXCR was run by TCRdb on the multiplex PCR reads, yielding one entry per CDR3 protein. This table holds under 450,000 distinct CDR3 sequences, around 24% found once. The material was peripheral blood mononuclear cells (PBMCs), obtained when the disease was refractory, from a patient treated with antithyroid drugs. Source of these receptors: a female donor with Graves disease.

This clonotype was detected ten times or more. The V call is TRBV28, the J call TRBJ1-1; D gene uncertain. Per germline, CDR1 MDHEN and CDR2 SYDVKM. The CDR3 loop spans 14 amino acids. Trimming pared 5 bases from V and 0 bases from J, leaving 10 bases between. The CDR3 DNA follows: TGTGCCAGCAGTCCTATCAAACTGAACACTGAAGCTTTCTTT. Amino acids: CASSPIKLNTEAFF.

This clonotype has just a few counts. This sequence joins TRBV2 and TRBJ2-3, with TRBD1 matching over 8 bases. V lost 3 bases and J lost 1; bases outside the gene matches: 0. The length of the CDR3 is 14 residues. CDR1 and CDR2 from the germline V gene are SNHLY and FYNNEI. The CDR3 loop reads CASSDRGRTDTQYF. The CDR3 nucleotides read TGTGCCAGCAGTGACAGGGGGCGCACAGATACGCAGTATTTT.

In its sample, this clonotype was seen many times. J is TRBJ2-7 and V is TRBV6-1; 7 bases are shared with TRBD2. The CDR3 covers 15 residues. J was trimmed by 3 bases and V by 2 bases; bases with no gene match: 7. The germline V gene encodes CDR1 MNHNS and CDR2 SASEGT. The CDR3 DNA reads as TGTGCCAGCAGTGAAAGGTGGGAGGGGCACTACGAGCAGTACTTC. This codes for CASSERWEGHYEQYF.

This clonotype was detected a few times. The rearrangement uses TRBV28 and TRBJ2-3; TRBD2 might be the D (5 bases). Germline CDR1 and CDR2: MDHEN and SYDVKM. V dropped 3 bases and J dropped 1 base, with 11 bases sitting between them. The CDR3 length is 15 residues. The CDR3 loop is CASSFVGDGTDTQYF. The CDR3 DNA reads TGTGCCAGCAGTTTCGTGGGAGATGGCACAGATACGCAGTATTTT.

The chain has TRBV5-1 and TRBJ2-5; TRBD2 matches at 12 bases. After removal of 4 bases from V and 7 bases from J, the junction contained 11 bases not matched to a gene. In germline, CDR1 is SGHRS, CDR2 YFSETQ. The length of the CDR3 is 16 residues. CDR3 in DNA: TGCGCCAGCAGCGAATCGACTAGCGGGGGCTTCGGGACCCAGTACTTC. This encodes CASSESTSGGFGTQYF.

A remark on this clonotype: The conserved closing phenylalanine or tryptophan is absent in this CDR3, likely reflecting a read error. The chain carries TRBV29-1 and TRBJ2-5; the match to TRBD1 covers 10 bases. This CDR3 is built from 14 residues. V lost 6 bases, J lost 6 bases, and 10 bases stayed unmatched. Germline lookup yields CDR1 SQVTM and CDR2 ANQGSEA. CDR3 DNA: TGCAGCGTAGTGGGACAGGGGAGTGGAAAGACCCAGTACTCC. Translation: CSVVGQGSGKTQYS.

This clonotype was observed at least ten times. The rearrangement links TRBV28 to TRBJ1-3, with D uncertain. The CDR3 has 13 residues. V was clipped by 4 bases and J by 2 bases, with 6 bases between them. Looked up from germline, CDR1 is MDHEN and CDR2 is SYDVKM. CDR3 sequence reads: CASSSSPGNTIYF. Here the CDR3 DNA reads TGTGCCAGCAGTTCATCTCCTGGAAACACCATATATTTT. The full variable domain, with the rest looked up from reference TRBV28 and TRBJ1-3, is DVKVTQSSRYLVKRTGEKVFLECVQDMDHENMFWYRQDPGLGLRLIYFSYDVKMKEKGDIPEGYSVSREKKERFSLILESASTNQTSMYLCASSSSPGNTIYFGEGSWLTVV.

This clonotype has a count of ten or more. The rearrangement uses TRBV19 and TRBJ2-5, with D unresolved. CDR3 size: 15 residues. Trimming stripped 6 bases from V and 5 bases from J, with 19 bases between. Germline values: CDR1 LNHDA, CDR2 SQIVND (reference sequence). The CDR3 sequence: CASSHSSTISETQYF. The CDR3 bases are TGTGCCAGTAGCCACTCGAGTACCATATCGGAGACCCAGTACTTC.

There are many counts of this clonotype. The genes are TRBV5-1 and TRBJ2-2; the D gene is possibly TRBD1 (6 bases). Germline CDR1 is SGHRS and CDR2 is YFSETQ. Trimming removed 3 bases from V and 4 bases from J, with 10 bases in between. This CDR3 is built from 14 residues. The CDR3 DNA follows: TGCGCCAGCAGCTCGGACAGTGCCACCGGGGAGCTGTTTTTT. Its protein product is CASSSDSATGELFF.

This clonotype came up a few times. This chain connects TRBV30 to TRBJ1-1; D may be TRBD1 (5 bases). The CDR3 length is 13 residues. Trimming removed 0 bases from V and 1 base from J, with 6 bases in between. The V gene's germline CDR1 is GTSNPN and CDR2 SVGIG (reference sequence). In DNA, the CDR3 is TGTGCCTGGAGTGTTGACAGGAACACTGAAGCTTTCTTT. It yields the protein CAWSVDRNTEAFF.

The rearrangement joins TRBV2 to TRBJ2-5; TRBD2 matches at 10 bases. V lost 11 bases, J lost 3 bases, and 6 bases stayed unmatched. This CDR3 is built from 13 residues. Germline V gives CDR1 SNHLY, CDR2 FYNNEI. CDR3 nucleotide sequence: TGTGCCGTCTCTAGCGGGAGAAAAGAGACCCAGTACTTC. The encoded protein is CAVSSGRKETQYF.

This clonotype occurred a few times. This CDR3 is CASRYRGQPQHF. CDR3 coding DNA: TGTGCCAGCAGGTACAGAGGGCAGCCCCAGCATTTT. The chain links TRBV12-3 or TRBV12-4 to TRBJ1-5, with D unresolved. Trimming cost V 6 bases and J 7 bases, with 10 bases left between them. The CDR3 covers 12 residues.

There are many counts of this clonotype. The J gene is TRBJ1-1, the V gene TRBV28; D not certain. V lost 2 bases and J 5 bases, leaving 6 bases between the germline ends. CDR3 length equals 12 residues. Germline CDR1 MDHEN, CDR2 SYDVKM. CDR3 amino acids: CASSLIDTEAFF. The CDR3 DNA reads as TGTGCCAGCAGTTTAATCGATACTGAAGCTTTCTTT.

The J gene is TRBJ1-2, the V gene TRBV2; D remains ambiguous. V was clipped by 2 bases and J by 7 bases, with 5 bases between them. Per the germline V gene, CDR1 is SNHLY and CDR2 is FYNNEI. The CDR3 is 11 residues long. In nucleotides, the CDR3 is TGTGCCAGCAGTGAATCTGTTGGCTACACCTTC. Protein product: CASSESVGYTF.

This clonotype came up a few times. CDR3 sequence (DNA): TGTGCCAGCAGCTGGCGGGCCGAAGGCATTCAGTACTTC. As protein: CASSWRAEGIQYF. This rearrangement joins TRBV5-8 to TRBJ2-4, with D possibly being TRBD2 (5 bases). V was pared by 3 bases and J by 9 bases, with 13 bases between. The CDR3 sequence is 13 residues long. CDR1 SGHTS and CDR2 YDEGEE come from the germline V gene. Using reference TRBV5-8 and TRBJ2-4 for the parts outside the CDR3, the full variable domain is EAGVTQSPTHLIKTRGQQATLRCSPISGHTSVYWYQQALGLGLQFLLWYDEGEERNRGNFPPRFSGRQFPNYSSELNVNALELEDSALYLCASSWRAEGIQYFGAGTRLSVL.